The 20 T cell receptor beta chains below were found in one sample sequenced in a study of T cell changes during pregnancy in multiple sclerosis. Generated by immunoSEQ multiplex PCR, the TCRdb table keeps only in-frame clones and is missing some. The profile shows about 38,000 clones, approximately 94% of them singletons. Sequenced material: CD4+ T cells from peripheral blood mononuclear cells, taken in the second trimester of pregnancy. These receptor sequences come from a female donor with multiple sclerosis, enrolled in a pregnancy study.

This clone was detected once. The V call is TRBV7-9, the J call TRBJ2-7; 7 positions match TRBD1. This CDR3 contains 15 residues. Germline V gives CDR1 SEHNR, CDR2 FQNEAQ (reference sequence). V trimming: 3 bases; J trimming: 3 bases; junction bases outside the gene matches: 8. CDR3 amino acids: CASSFVTGDIYEQYF. CDR3 in DNA: TGTGCCAGCAGCTTCGTAACAGGGGACATCTACGAGCAGTACTTC.

The chain employs TRBV13 and TRBJ1-3, with D possibly matching TRBD1 (5 bases). Germline loops: CDR1 PRHDT, CDR2 FYEKMQ (reference sequence). This CDR3 region has 12 residues. V shed 7 bases and J shed 7 bases, with 11 bases lying between them. The CDR3 is CASIGSGNTIYF. CDR3 nucleotide sequence: TGTGCCAGCATTGGGTCAGGGAACACCATATATTTT.

The chain combines TRBV27 with TRBJ1-5; 8 positions match TRBD1. The CDR3 is made up of 16 amino acids. J gave up 0 bases and V 6 bases, and 7 bases lay outside the gene matches. Germline values: CDR1 MNHEY, CDR2 SMNVEV (reference sequence). The CDR3 nucleotides are TGTGCCAGCAGAAGATGGGGACAGGATAGCAATCAGCCCCAGCATTTT. This gives the protein CASRRWGQDSNQPQHF.

The chain recombines TRBV7-9 with TRBJ2-2; TRBD2 agrees at 9 bases. In germline, CDR1 is SEHNR, CDR2 FQNEAQ (reference sequence). The junction had 13 bases not matched to a gene; V was cut back by 1 base and J by 13 bases. This CDR3 comprises 16 residues. CDR3 protein: CASSLGGRVGPPGLFF. CDR3 DNA sequence: TGTGCCAGCAGCTTAGGCGGGAGGGTTGGACCGCCGGGGCTGTTTTTT.

The rearrangement links TRBV5-5 to TRBJ2-7; no clear D gene. V was cut by 2 bases and J by 7 bases, with 25 bases left in between. The germline V gene encodes CDR1 SGHKS and CDR2 YYEKEE (reference sequence). CDR3 length equals 17 residues. CDR3 nucleotide sequence: TGTGCCAGCAGCTTATGGGTGGAAATACCCACCTGGCGGGAGCAGTACTTC. It codes for CASSLWVEIPTWREQYF.

V gene TRBV7-2 combines with J gene TRBJ2-3; a weak D match, TRBD1 (5 bases). The V and J ends lost 7 bases and 4 bases respectively, with 21 bases between them. Germline values: CDR1 SGHTA, CDR2 FQGNSA. The CDR3 contains 16 residues. CDR3 sequence reads: CASIFNRGSGSDTQYF. For the CDR3, the DNA is TGTGCCAGCATTTTTAATAGGGGCTCTGGGTCAGATACGCAGTATTTT.

The rearrangement joins TRBV30 to TRBJ1-1; TRBD1 aligns across 12 bases. Per the germline V gene, CDR1 is GTSNPN and CDR2 is SVGIG (reference sequence). The CDR3 is 15 amino acids. V lost 4 bases and J lost 1; bases outside the gene matches: 4. The CDR3, as DNA: TGTGCCTGGATTGGGACAGGGGGCGCGAACACTGAAGCTTTCTTT. Its translation is CAWIGTGGANTEAFF.

The gene calls are TRBV27 and TRBJ1-2; D unclear. Germline V gene sequence: CDR1 MNHEY, CDR2 SMNVEV (reference sequence). The CDR3 length is 16 residues. The germline V and J ends were trimmed by 1 base and 10 bases, with 22 bases remaining between them. DNA for the CDR3: TGTGCCAGCAGTTTATACCCACCGTCGAGGAGCGAAGACTACACCTTC. Amino acid sequence: CASSLYPPSRSEDYTF.

The chain joins TRBV19 to TRBJ1-2, with TRBD1 matching over 11 bases. V lost 5 bases, J lost 3 bases, and 8 bases stayed unmatched. The CDR3 is 16 residues long. Germline CDR1 and CDR2: LNHDA and SQIVND (reference sequence). Here the CDR3 reads CASSATGTGGYYGYTF. The CDR3, as DNA: TGTGCCAGTAGTGCCACCGGGACAGGGGGGTACTATGGCTACACCTTC.

V gene TRBV7-6 combines with J gene TRBJ1-3; D is possibly TRBD1 (5 bases). Trimming took 4 bases from V and 2 from J, leaving 15 bases between them. Germline CDR1 and CDR2: SGHVS and FNYEAQ. There are 16 residues in the CDR3. CDR3 DNA sequence: TGTGCCAGCAGCTCTACCAGATGGGGCGCTGGAAACACCATATATTTT. It yields the protein CASSSTRWGAGNTIYF.

This clone came up a few times. The gene calls are TRBV19 and TRBJ1-1; 10 bases map to TRBD1. V was clipped by 5 bases and J by 1 base; unmatched bases: 7. The CDR3 spans 16 residues. Germline lookup yields CDR1 LNHDA and CDR2 SQIVND (reference sequence). In DNA, the CDR3 is TGTGCCAGTAGTCCCGACAGGGGGCTTGGGAACACTGAAGCTTTCTTT. It yields the protein CASSPDRGLGNTEAFF.

The V call is TRBV29-1, the J call TRBJ2-3; 8 nucleotides agree with TRBD2. V gave up 6 bases and J gave up 1 base; unmatched junction bases: 15. The CDR3 is 17 residues long. CDR1 is SQVTM, CDR2 ANQGSEA, per germline. The CDR3 loop reads CSVLRPHGGAGTDTQYF. CDR3 nucleotides: TGCAGCGTCCTCCGTCCCCACGGGGGGGCTGGCACAGATACGCAGTATTTT.

V gene TRBV19 combines with J gene TRBJ1-4; 9 nucleotides align to TRBD1. With V trimmed by 1 base and J by 8 bases, 2 bases remained unmatched. Germline assignment: CDR1 LNHDA and CDR2 SQIVND (reference sequence). This CDR3 region has 14 residues. The DNA for the CDR3 is TGTGCCAGTAGTATAGGACAGGGGGTAGAAAAACTGTTTTTT. It specifies CASSIGQGVEKLFF.

This rearrangement joins TRBV10-1 to TRBJ2-3; perhaps TRBD1 as D (6 bases). CDR1 is WNHNN and CDR2 is SYGVQD in the germline V gene (reference sequence). With 2 bases removed from V and 8 bases from J, the gap between germline ends came to 11 bases. The CDR3 is 13 residues long. CDR3 sequence: CASSEIRGGTQYF. Written as DNA, the CDR3 is TGCGCCAGCAGTGAGATCAGAGGGGGTACGCAGTATTTT.

This chain links TRBV19 with TRBJ1-1; TRBD1 might be the D (5 bases). Trimming shortened V by 0 bases and J by 1 base, and 6 bases separated the two germline ends. Germline V lookup: CDR1 LNHDA, CDR2 SQIVND (reference sequence). This CDR3 spans 14 amino acids. The CDR3, as DNA: TGTGCCAGTAGTATAGATCAGGGGAACACTGAAGCTTTCTTT. Amino acid sequence: CASSIDQGNTEAFF.

The chain carries TRBV18 and TRBJ2-7, with 7 bases lining up with TRBD1. V was pared by 5 bases and J by 5 bases, with 9 bases of the junction left unmatched. Per germline, CDR1 KGHSH and CDR2 LQKENI. This CDR3 is 14 amino acids long. The CDR3 sequence: CASSTDRVVDEQYF. CDR3 nucleotides: TGTGCCAGCTCAACCGACAGGGTAGTCGACGAGCAGTACTTC.

The chain combines TRBV9 with TRBJ1-2; TRBD1 is a possible D gene (5 bases). CDR1 is SGDLS and CDR2 is YYNGEE in the germline V gene. The CDR3 is 13 residues long. V shed 0 bases and J shed 4 bases, with 7 bases lying between them. The CDR3 nucleotides are TGTGCCAGCAGCGTAGCCGGGGGCTATGGCTACACCTTC. It is translated as CASSVAGGYGYTF.

This clone was counted once. The chain couples TRBV6-6 to TRBJ1-1, with D perhaps TRBD1 (5 bases). The V gene's germline CDR1 is MNHNY and CDR2 SVGAGI (reference sequence). The CDR3 is 14 residues long. Trimming left V 3 bases short and J 0 bases short, with 8 bases between. In DNA form, the CDR3 reads TGTGCCAGCAGTTATGACAGAGTGAACACTGAAGCTTTCTTT. Protein product: CASSYDRVNTEAFF.

The chain is built from TRBV2 and TRBJ2-1, with 7 bases aligning to TRBD1. Germline V gives CDR1 SNHLY, CDR2 FYNNEI. This CDR3 has 16 amino acids. J gave up 5 bases and V 1 base, and 8 bases lay outside the gene matches. The DNA of the CDR3 is TGTGCCAGCAGTGAAGTAAGGGGGCCGGGGAACAATGAGCAGTTCTTC. Translation gives CASSEVRGPGNNEQFF.

The V gene is TRBV9, the J gene TRBJ1-4, with 10 bases aligning to TRBD1. The CDR3 is 13 amino acids. With V trimmed by 3 bases and J by 10 bases, 3 bases remained unmatched. Germline CDR1 SGDLS, CDR2 YYNGEE. The CDR3 loop is CASSEDRGGKLFF. As DNA, the CDR3 is TGTGCCAGCAGCGAGGACAGGGGGGGAAAACTGTTTTTT.